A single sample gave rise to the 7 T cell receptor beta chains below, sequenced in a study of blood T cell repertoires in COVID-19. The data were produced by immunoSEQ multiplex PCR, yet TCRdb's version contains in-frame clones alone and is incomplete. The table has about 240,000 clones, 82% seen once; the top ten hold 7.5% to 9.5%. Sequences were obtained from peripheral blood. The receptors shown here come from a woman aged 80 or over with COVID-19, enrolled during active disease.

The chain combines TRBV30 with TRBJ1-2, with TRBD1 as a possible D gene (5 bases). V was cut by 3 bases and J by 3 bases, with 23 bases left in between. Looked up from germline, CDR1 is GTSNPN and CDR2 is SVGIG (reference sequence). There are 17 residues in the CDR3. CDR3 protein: CAWRAPLDPRGDYGYTF. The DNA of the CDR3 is TGTGCCTGGAGGGCCCCCCTCGACCCACGGGGGGACTATGGCTACACCTTC.

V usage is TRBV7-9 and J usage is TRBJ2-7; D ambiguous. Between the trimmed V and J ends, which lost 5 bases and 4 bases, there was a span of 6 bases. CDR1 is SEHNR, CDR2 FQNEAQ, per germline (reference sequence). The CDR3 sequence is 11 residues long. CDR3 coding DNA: TGTGCCAGCAGCACAGCTTACGAGCAGTACTTC. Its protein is CASSTAYEQYF.

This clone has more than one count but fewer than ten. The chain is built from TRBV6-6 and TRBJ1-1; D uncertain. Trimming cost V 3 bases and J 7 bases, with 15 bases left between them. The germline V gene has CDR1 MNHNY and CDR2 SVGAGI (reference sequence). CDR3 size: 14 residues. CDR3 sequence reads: CASSYEVNGYEAFF. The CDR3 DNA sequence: TGTGCCAGCAGTTATGAGGTCAACGGGTATGAAGCTTTCTTT.

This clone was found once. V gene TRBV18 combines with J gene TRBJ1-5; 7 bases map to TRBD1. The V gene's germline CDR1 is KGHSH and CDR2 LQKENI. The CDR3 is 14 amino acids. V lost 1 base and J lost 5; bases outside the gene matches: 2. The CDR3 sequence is CASSPQGADQPQHF. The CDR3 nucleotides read TGTGCCAGCTCACCACAGGGGGCAGATCAGCCCCAGCATTTT.

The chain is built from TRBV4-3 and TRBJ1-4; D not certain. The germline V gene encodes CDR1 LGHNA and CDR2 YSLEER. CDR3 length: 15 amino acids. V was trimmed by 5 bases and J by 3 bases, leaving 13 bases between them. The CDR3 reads CASSTSYKPNEKLFF. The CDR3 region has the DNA TGCGCCAGCAGCACCTCTTATAAGCCTAATGAAAAACTGTTTTTT.

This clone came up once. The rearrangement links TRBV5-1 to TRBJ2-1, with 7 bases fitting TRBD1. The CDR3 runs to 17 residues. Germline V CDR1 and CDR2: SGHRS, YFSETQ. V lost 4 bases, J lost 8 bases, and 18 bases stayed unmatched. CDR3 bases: TGCGCCAGCAGCCAACCCACTGGCACAGGGGCGTACGATGAGCAGTTCTTC. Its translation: CASSQPTGTGAYDEQFF.

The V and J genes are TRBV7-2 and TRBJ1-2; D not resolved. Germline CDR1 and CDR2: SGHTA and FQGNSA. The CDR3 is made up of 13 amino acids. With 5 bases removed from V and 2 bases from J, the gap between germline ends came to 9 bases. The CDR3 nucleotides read TGTGCCAGCAGCACCTCAGGAAACTATGGCTACACCTTC. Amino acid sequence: CASSTSGNYGYTF.